This TCR beta chain is from a study of T-cell reconstitution after alpha-beta-depleted transplantation in children. Regarding the study as a whole: Expanded graft clones numbering several hundred reportedly gave rise to alpha-beta T cells about two months after transplant. The high TCRbeta diversity at day 60 in some patients came from surviving recipient T cells and thymic progenitors. T-cell numbers and diversity, one year after transplant, stemmed largely from T cells that were newly produced.

This CDR3 has 15 residues. With 3 bases clipped from V and 0 bases from J, the junction kept 3 bases outside the gene matches. In germline, CDR1 is LGHDT, CDR2 YNNKEL (reference sequence). For TCRbeta, the library was prepared with unique molecular identifiers. TCRdb independently ran MiXCR on the PCR reads; one entry per CDR3 protein. The profile shows approximately 800,000 distinct CDR3 sequences, about 15% of them singletons. Comments on this clonotype: Its antigen remains unknown.

The sequence derives from a male patient younger than 18 who had a stem cell transplant for acute lymphoblastic leukemia, so the T cells may come from the graft donor. The V call is TRBV3-1, the J call TRBJ2-7; 9 bases map to TRBD2. The input for sequencing was PBMCs, mostly from graft donor cells, taken 360 days after TCRalphabeta/CD19-depleted stem cell transplant. The CDR3 spells CASSHGLASSYEQYF. The CDR3 bases are TGTGCCAGCAGCCATGGACTAGCGAGCTCCTACGAGCAGTACTTC.